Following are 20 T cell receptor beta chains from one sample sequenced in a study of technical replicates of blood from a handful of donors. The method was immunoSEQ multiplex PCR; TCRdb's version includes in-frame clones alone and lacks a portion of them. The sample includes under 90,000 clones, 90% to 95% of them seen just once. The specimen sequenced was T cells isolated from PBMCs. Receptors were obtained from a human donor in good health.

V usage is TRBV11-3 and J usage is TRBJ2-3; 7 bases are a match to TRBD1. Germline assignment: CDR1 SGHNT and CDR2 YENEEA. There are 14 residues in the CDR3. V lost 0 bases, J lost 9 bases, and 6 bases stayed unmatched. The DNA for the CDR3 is TGTGCCAGCAGCTTAGATCGGACAGGCCGGACGCAGTATTTT. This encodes CASSLDRTGRTQYF.

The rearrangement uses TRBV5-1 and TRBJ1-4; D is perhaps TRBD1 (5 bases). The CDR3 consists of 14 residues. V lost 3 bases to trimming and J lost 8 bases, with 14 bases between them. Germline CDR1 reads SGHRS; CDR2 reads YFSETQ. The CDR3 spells CASSSGHDGEKLFF. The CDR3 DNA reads TGCGCCAGCAGCTCCGGACATGACGGCGAAAAACTGTTTTTT.

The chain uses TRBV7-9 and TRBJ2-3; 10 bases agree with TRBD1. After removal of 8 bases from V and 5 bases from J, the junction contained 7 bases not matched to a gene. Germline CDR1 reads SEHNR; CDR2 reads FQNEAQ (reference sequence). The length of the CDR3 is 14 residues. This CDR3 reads CASGTGAFGDTQYF. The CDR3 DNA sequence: TGTGCCAGCGGGACAGGGGCGTTCGGAGATACGCAGTATTTT.

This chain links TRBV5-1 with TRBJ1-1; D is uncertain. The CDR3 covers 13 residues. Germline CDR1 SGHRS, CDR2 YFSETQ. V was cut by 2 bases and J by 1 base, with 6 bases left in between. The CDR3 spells CASSLPGNTEAFF. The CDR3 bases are TGCGCCAGCAGCTTACCAGGGAACACTGAAGCTTTCTTT.

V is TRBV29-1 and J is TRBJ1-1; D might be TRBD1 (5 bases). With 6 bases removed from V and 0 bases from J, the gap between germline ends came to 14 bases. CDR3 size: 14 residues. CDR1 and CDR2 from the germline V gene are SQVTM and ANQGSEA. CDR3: CSVEAGQMNTEAFF. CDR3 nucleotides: TGCAGCGTCGAGGCGGGGCAGATGAACACTGAAGCTTTCTTT.

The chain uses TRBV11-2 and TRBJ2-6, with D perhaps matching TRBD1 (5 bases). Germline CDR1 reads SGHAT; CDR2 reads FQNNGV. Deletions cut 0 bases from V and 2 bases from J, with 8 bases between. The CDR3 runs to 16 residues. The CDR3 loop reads CASSLDLGAGANVLTF. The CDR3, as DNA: TGTGCCAGCAGCTTAGATCTAGGGGCTGGGGCCAACGTCCTGACTTTC.

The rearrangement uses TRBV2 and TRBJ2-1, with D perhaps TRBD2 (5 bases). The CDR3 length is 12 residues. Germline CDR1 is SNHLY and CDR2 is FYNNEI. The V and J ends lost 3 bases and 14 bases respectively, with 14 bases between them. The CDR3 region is CASSEDKAEEFF. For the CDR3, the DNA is TGTGCCAGCAGTGAGGATAAGGCGGAGGAGTTCTTC.

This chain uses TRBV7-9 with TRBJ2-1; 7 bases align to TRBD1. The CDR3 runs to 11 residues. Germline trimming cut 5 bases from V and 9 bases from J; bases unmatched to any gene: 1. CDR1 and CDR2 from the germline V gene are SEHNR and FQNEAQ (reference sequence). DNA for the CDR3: TGTGCCAGCAGCCCAGGGGGTGAGCAGTTCTTC. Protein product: CASSPGGEQFF.

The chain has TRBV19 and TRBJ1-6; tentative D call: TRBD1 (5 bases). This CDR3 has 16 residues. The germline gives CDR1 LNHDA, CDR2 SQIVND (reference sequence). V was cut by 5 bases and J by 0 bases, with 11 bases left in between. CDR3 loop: CASSDRQSSYNSPLHF. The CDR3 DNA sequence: TGTGCCAGTAGTGATAGACAGAGCTCCTATAATTCACCCCTCCACTTT. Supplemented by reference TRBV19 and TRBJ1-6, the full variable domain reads DGGITQSPKYLFRKEGQNVTLSCEQNLNHDAMYWYRQDPGQGLRLIYYSQIVNDFQKGDIAEGYSVSREKKESFPLTVTSAQKNPTAFYLCASSDRQSSYNSPLHFGNGTRLTVT.

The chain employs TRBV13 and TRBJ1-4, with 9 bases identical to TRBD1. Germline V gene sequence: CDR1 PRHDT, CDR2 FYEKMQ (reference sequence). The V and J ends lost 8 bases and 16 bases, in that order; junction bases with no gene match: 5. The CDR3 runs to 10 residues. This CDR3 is CASGWDRAFF. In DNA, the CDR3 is TGTGCCAGCGGCTGGGACAGGGCGTTTTTT.

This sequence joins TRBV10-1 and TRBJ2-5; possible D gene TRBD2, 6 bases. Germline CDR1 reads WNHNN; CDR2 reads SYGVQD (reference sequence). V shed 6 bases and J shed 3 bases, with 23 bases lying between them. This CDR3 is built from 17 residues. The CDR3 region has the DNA TGCGCCAGCAGCCCTGGGCATCGACTAGTCCTGGAAGAGACCCAGTACTTC. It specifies CASSPGHRLVLEETQYF.

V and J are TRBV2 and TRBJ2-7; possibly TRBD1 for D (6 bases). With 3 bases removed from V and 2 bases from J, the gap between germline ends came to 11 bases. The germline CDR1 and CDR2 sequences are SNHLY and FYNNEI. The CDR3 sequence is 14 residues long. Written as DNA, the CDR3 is TGTGCCAGCAGTGAGGGCAGGGGCACCTACGAGCAGTACTTC. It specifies CASSEGRGTYEQYF.

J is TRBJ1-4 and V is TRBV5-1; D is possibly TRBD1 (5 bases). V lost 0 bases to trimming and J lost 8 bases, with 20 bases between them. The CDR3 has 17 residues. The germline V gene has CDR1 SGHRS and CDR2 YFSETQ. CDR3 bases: TGCGCCAGCAGCTTGGAGGGGTCGTGGCGGTCAGGGGAAAAACTGTTTTTT. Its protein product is CASSLEGSWRSGEKLFF.

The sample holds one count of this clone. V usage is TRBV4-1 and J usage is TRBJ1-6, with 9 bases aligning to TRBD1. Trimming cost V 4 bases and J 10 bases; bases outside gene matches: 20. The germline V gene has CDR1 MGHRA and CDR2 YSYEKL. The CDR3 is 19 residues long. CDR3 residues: CASSPRAGTGFLVASPLHF. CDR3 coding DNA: TGCGCCAGCAGCCCCCGGGCCGGGACAGGGTTTCTTGTTGCCTCACCCCTCCACTTT.

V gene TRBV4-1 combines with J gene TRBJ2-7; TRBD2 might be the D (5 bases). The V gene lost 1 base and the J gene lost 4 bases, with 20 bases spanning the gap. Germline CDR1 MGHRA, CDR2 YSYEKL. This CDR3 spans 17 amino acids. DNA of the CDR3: TGCGCCAGCAGCCAAGCGGGGTCTACACTAGTAGGGTACGAGCAGTACTTC. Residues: CASSQAGSTLVGYEQYF.

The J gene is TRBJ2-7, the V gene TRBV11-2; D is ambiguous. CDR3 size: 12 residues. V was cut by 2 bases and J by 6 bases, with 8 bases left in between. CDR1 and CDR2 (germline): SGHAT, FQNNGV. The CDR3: CASSLNSPEQYF. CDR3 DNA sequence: TGTGCCAGCAGCTTAAATTCTCCCGAGCAGTACTTC.

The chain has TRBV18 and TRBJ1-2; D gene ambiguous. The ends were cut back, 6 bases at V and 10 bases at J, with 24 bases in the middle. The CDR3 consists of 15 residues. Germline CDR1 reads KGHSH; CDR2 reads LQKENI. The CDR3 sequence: CASSPRSGYIADYTF. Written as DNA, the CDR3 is TGTGCCAGCTCCCCCCGATCCGGGTATATTGCCGACTACACCTTC. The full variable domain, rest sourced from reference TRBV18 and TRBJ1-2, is NAGVMQNPRHLVRRRGQEARLRCSPMKGHSHVYWYRQLPEEGLKFMVYLQKENIIDESGMPKERFSAEFPKEGPSILRIQQVVRGDSAAYFCASSPRSGYIADYTFGSGTRLTVV.

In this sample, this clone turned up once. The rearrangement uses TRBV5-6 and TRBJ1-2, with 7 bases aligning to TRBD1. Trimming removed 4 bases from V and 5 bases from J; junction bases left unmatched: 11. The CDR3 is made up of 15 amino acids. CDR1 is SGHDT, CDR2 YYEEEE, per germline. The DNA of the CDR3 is TGTGCCAGCAGCCTCCTACAGGGGTCCCCTTATGGCTACACCTTC. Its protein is CASSLLQGSPYGYTF.

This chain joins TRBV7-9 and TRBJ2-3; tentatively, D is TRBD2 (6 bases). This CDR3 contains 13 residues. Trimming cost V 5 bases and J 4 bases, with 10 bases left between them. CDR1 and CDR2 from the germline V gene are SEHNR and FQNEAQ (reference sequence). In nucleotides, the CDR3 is TGTGCCAGCAGCCAGGGCGGGGCAGATACGCAGTATTTT. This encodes CASSQGGADTQYF.

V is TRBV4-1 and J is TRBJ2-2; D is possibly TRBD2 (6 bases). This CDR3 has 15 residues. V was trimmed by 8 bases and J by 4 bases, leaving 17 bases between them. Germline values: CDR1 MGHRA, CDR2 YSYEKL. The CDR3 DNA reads TGCGCCAGCCACCCGCCCGGGAGAGGCACCGGGGAGCTGTTTTTT. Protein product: CASHPPGRGTGELFF.